This entry features one T cell receptor (beta chain) sequence. What it recognizes is unknown. The sample is drawn from a study of OX40 agonist ivuxolimab in advanced cancers. Overall study results and limits: The mean number of expanded clones was higher in CD8+ T cells than in CD4+.

The V segment lost 0 bases and the J segment 11 bases; nucleotides outside the gene matches: 7. The germline gives CDR1 SGHRS, CDR2 YFSETQ. The CDR3 covers 13 residues. Assay: immunoSEQ multiplex PCR; the TCRdb copy retains only in-frame clones and omits some. The table shows roughly 70,000 clones, with about 85% occurring only once. This receptor was identified in an adult with an advanced solid tumor such as melanoma, head and neck, liver or kidney cancer. The chain uses TRBV5-1 and TRBJ1-1; 7 bases line up with TRBD1. The material sequenced was CD4+ or CD8+ T cells sorted from blood, taken in a trial of the OX40 agonist ivuxolimab. The CDR3 region has the DNA TGCGCCAGCAGCTTGGGACAGGGAAGTGACGCTTTCTTT. Translation: CASSLGQGSDAFF.